This TCR beta chain was sequenced in a study of tumor-infiltrating lymphocytes in primary liver carcinoma. Study overall: The patient population consisted of men and women between 30 and 69 years of age.

V was trimmed by 8 bases and J by 0 bases, leaving 14 bases between them. Germline CDR1 and CDR2: MDHEN and SYDVKM. The CDR3 loop spans 15 amino acids. TCR beta cDNA was made from 400 to 500 ng total RNA with a constant-region primer. Employing slightly modified ARM-PCR, three nested multiplex PCR rounds were run, and these gave rise to the TCR beta libraries. TRBV1-TRBV30 forward primers paired with a C-beta reverse primer drove the first two PCR rounds, roughly 10 cycles each. TCRdb reprocessed the multiplex PCR reads via MiXCR and lists one record per CDR3 protein. The sample includes 310,000 or so distinct CDR3 sequences, approximately 64% of them seen just once. RNA was extracted from whole blood without cell sorting, alongside germline DNA.

V usage is TRBV28 and J usage is TRBJ2-1, with a weak D call TRBD1 (5 bases). The sequence was collected from a man in his forties with primary liver carcinoma and hepatitis B virus infection. Sequences were obtained from peripheral blood. The CDR3 region has the DNA TGTGCCAGCGGCTCAGGGTCGGGCTCCTACAATGAGCAGTTCTTC. Translated, it gives CASGSGSGSYNEQFF. Full variable domain (remainder filled in from reference TRBV28 and TRBJ2-1): DVKVTQSSRYLVKRTGEKVFLECVQDMDHENMFWYRQDPGLGLRLIYFSYDVKMKEKGDIPEGYSVSREKKERFSLILESASTNQTSMYLCASGSGSGSYNEQFFGPGTRLTVL.